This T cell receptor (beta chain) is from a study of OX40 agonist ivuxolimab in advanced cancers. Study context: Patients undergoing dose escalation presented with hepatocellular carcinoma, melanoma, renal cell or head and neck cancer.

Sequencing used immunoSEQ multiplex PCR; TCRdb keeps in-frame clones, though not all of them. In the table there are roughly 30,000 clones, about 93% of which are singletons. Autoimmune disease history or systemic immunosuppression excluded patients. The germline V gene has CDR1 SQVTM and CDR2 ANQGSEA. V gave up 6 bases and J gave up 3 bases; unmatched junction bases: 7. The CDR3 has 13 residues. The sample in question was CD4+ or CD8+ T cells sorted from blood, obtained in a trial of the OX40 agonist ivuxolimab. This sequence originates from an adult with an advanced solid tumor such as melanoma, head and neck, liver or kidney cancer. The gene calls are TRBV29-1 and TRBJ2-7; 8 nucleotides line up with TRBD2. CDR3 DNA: TGCAGCGTGACCGGGACTAGAGTCTACGAGCAGTACTTC. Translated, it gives CSVTGTRVYEQYF.